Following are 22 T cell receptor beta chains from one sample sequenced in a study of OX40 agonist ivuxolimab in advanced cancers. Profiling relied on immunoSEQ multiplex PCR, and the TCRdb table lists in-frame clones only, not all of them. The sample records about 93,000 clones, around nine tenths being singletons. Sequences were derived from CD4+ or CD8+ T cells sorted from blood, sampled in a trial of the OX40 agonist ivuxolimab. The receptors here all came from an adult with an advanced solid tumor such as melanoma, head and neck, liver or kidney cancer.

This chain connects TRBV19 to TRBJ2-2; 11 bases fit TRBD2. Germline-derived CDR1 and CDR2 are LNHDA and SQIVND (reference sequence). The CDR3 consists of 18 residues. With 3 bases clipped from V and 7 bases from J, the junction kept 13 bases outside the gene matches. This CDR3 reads CASSILATSGGRGGELFF. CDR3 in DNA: TGTGCCAGTAGTATCCTCGCCACTAGCGGGGGCCGCGGCGGGGAGCTGTTTTTT.

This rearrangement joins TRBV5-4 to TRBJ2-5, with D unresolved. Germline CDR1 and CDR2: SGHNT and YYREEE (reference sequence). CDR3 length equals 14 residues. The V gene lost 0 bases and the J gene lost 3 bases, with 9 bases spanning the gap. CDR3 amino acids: CASSLGQREETQYF. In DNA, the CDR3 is TGTGCCAGCAGCTTGGGTCAGAGAGAAGAGACCCAGTACTTC.

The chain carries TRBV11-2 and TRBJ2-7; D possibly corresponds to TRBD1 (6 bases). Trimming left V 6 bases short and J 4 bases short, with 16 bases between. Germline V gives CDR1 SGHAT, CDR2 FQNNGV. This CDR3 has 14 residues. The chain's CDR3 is CASRIPGQGYEQYF. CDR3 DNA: TGTGCCAGCAGGATCCCGGGACAAGGATACGAGCAGTACTTC.

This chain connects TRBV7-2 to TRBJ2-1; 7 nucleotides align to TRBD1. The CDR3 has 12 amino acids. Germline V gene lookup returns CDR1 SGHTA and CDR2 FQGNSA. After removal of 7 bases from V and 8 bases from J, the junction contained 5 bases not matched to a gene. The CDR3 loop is CASNRQGHEQFF. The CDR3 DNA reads TGTGCCAGCAACCGACAGGGCCATGAGCAGTTCTTC.

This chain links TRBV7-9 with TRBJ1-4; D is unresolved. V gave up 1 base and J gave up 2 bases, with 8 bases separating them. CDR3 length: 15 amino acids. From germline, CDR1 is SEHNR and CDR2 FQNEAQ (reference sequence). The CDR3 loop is CASSLDITTNEKLFF. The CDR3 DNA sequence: TGTGCCAGCAGCTTAGACATAACCACTAATGAAAAACTGTTTTTT.

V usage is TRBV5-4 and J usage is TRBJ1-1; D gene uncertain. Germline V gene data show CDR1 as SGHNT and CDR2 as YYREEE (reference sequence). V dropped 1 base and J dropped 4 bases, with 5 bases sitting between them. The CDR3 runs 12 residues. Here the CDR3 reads CASSLIGTEAFF. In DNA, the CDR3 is TGTGCCAGCAGCTTGATCGGCACTGAAGCTTTCTTT.

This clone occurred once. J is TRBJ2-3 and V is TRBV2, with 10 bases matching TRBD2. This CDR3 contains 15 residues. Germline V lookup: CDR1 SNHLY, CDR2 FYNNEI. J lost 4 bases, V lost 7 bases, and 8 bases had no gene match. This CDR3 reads CASNDLAGAPDTQYF. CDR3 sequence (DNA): TGTGCCAGCAACGACCTAGCGGGAGCCCCAGATACGCAGTATTTT.

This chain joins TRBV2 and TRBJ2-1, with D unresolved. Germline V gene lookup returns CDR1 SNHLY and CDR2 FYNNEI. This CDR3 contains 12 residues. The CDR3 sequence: CARVGNYNEQFF. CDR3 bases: TGTGCTAGGGTAGGAAATTACAATGAGCAGTTCTTC. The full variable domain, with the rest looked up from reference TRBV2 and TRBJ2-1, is EPEVTQTPSHQVTQMGQEVILRCVPISNHLYFYWYRQILGQKVEFLVSFYNNEISEKSEIFDDQFSVERPDGSNFTLKIRSTKLEDSAMYFCARVGNYNEQFFGPGTRLTVL.

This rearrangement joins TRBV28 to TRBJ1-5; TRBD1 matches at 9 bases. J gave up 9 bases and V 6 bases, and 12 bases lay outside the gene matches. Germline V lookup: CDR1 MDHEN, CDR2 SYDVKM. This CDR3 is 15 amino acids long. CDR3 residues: CASSSPGTGLVPQHF. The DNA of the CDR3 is TGTGCCAGCAGCTCCCCGGGGACAGGGCTGGTGCCCCAGCATTTT.

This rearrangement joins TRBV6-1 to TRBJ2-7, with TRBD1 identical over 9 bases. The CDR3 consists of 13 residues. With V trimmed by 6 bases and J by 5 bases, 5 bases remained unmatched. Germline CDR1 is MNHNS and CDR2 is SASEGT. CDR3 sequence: CASRGTGRNEQYF. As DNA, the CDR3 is TGTGCCAGCAGGGGGACAGGGAGAAACGAGCAGTACTTC.

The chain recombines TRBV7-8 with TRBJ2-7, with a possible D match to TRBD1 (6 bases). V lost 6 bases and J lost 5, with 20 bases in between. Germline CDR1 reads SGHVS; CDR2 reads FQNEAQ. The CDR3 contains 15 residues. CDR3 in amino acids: CASSPYRAGDHEQYF. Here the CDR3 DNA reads TGTGCCAGCAGTCCCTACCGGGCAGGGGACCACGAGCAGTACTTC.

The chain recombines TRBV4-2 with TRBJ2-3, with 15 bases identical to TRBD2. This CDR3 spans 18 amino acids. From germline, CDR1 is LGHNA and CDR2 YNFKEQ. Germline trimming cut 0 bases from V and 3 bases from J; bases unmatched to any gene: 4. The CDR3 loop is CASSQDPGLAGGTDTQYF. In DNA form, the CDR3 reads TGTGCCAGCAGCCAAGATCCCGGACTAGCGGGAGGGACAGATACGCAGTATTTT.

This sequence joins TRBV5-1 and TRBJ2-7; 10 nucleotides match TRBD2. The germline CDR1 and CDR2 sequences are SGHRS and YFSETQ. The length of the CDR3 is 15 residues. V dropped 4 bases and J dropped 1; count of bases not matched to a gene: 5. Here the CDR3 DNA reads TGCGCCAGCAGCCCGACTAGCGGGTTGTCCTACGAGCAGTACTTC. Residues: CASSPTSGLSYEQYF.

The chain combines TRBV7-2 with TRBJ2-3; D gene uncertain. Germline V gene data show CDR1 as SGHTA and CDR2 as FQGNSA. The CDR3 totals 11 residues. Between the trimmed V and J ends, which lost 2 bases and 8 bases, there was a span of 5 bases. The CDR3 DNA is TGTGCCAGCAGCTTATCATCTACGCAGTATTTT. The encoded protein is CASSLSSTQYF. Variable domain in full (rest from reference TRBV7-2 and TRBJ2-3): GAGVSQSPSNKVTEKGKDVELRCDPISGHTALYWYRQSLGQGLEFLIYFQGNSAPDKSGLPSDRFSAERTGGSVSTLTIQRTQQEDSAVYLCASSLSSTQYFGPGTRLTVL.

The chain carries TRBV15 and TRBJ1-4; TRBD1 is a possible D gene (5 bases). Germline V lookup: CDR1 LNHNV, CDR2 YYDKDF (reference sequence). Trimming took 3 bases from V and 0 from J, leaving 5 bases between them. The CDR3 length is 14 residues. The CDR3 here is CATSRTATNEKLFF. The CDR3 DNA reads TGTGCCACCAGCAGGACAGCAACTAATGAAAAACTGTTTTTT.

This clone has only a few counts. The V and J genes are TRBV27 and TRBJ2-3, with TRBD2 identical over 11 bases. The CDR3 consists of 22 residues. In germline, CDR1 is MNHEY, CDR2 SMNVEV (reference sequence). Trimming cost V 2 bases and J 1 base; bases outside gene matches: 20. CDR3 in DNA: TGTGCCAGCAGTTTAGCCCCCCGGGGGCTAGCGGGAGGATCAGCTCGCACAGATACGCAGTATTTT. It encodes CASSLAPRGLAGGSARTDTQYF.

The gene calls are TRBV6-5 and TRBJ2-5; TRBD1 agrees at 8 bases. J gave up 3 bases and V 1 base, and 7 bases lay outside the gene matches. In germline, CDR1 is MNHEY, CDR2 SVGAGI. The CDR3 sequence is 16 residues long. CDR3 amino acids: CASSYYSTGAKETQYF. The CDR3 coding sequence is TGTGCCAGCAGTTACTACTCGACAGGGGCCAAAGAGACCCAGTACTTC.

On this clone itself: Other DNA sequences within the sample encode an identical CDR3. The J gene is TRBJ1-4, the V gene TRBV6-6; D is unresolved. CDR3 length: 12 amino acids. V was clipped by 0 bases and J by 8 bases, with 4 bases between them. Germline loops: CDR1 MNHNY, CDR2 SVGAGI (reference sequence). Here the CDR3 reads CASSYSGEKLFF. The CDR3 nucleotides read TGTGCCAGCAGTTACTCAGGGGAAAAACTGTTTTTT.

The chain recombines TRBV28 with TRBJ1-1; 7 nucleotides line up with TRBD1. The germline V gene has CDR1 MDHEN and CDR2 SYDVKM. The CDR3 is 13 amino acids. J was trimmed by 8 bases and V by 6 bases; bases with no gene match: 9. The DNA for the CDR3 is TGTGCCAGCAGACTACCCCCGGACAGGGAAGCTTTCTTT. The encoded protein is CASRLPPDREAFF.

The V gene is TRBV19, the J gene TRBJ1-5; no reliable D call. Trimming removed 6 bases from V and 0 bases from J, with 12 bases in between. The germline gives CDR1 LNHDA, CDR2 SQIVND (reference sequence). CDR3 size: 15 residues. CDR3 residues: CASRSLDYSNQPQHF. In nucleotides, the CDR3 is TGTGCCAGTAGGTCCCTGGATTATAGCAATCAGCCCCAGCATTTT.

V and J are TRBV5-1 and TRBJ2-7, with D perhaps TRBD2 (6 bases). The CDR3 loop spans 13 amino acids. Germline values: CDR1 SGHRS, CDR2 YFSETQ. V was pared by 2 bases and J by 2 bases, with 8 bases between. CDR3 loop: CASSFGRAYEQYF. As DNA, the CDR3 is TGCGCCAGCAGCTTCGGGAGAGCCTACGAGCAGTACTTC. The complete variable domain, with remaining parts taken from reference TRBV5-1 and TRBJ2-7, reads KAGVTQTPRYLIKTRGQQVTLSCSPISGHRSVSWYQQTPGQGLQFLFEYFSETQRNKGNFPGRFSGRQFSNSRSEMNVSTLELGDSALYLCASSFGRAYEQYFGPGTRLTVT.

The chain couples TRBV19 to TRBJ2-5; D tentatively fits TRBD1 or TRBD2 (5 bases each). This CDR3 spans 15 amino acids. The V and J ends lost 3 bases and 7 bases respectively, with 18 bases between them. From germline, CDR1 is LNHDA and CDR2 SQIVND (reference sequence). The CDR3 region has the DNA TGTGCCAGTAGTATTAAGTTTGGGGGACCTGGGACCCAGTACTTC. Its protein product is CASSIKFGGPGTQYF. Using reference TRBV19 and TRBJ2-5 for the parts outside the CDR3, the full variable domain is DGGITQSPKYLFRKEGQNVTLSCEQNLNHDAMYWYRQDPGQGLRLIYYSQIVNDFQKGDIAEGYSVSREKKESFPLTVTSAQKNPTAFYLCASSIKFGGPGTQYFGPGTRLLVL.